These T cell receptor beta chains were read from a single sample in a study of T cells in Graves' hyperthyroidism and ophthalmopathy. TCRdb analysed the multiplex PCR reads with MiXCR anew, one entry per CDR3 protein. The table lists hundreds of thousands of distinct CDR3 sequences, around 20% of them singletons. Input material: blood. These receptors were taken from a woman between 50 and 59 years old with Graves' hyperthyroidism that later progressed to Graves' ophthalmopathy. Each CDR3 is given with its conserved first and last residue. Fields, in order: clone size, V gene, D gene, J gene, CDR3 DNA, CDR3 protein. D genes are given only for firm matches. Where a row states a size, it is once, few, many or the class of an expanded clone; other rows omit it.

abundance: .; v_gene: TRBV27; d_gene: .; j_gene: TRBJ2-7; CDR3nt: TGTGCCAGCAGTTTATTTGGGGCATCCTACGAGCAGTACTTC; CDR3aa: CASSLFGASYEQYF
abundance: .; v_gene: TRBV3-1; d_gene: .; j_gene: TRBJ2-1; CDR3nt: TGTGCCAGCAGCCTCATAACTCCAGGGGTGGGTCCCGTTAGGTCCTACAATGAGCAGTTCTTC; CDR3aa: CASSLITPGVGPVRSYNEQFF
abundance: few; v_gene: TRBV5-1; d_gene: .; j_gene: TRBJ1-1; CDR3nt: TGCGCCAGCAGGGACAGATCTATGAACACTGAAGCTTTCTTT; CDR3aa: CASRDRSMNTEAFF
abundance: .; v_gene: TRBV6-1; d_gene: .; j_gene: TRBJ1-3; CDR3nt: TGTGCCAGCAGACCCGACAGAAACTCTGGAAACACCATATATTTT; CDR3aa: CASRPDRNSGNTIYF
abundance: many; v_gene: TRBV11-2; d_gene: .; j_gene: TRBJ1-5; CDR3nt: TGTGCCAGCAGCTTAGGTGGTCAGCCCCAGCATTTT; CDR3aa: CASSLGGQPQHF
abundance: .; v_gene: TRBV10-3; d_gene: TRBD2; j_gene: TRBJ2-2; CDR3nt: TGTGCCACCCGCGACTCGGGACTAGCGGACACCGGGGAGCTGTTTTTT; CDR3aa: CATRDSGLADTGELFF
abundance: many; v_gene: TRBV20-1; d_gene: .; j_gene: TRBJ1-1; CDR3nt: TGCAGTTCAATTAAGAACACTGAAGCTTTCTTT; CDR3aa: CSSIKNTEAFF
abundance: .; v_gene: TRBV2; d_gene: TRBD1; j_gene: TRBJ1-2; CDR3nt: TGTGCCAGCAACCCCGGGACAGCAAAATTGACCGACTATGGCTACACCTTC; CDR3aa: CASNPGTAKLTDYGYTF
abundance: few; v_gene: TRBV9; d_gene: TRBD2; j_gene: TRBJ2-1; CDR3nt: TGTGCCAGCAGCGTTGGAGCGGGGCTTTACAATGAGCAGTTCTTC; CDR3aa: CASSVGAGLYNEQFF
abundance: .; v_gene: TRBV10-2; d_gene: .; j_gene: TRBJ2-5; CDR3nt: TGCGCCAGTGGCGAGGAGTACCAAGAGACCCAGTACTTC; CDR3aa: CASGEEYQETQYF
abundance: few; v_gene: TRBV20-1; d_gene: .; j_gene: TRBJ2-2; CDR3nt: TGCAGTGCTCGCGACATTCAGACCGGGGAGCTGTTTTTT; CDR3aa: CSARDIQTGELFF
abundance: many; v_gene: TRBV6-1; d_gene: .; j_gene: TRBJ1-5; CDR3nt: TGTGCCAGCAGTGAGGGATTTGGCAATCAGCCCCAGCATTTT; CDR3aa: CASSEGFGNQPQHF
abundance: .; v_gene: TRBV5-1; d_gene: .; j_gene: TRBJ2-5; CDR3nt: TGCGCCAGCAGACTGACGGACGGTAGGGAGACCCAGTACTTC; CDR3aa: CASRLTDGRETQYF
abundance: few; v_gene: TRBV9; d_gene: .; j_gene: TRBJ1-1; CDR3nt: TGTGCCAGCAGCGTAGCCGCCGTGAACACTGAAGCTTTCTTT; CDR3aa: CASSVAAVNTEAFF
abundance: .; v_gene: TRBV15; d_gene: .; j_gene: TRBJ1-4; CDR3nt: TGTGCCACCCAGAGAACCTGGGACCAATTTAGTGAAAAACTGTTTTTT; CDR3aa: CATQRTWDQFSEKLFF
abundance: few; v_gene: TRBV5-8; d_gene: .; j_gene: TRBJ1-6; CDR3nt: TGTGCCAGCAGCTTGGAGGGGACAACTAATTCACCCCTCCACTTT; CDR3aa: CASSLEGTTNSPLHF
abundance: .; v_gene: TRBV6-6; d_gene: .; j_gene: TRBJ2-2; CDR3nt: TGTGCCAGCAGTTACAAAGGACAGGGAGGGACCGGGGAGCTGTTTTTT; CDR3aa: CASSYKGQGGTGELFF
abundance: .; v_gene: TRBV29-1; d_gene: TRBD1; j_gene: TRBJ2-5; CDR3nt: TGCAGCGGGGTACAGGGGGGAGAGACCCAGTACTTC; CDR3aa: CSGVQGGETQYF
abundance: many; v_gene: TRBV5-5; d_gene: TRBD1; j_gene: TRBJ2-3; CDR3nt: TGTGCCAGCAGTGAGGGGGCTGGCACAGATACGCAGTATTTT; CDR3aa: CASSEGAGTDTQYF
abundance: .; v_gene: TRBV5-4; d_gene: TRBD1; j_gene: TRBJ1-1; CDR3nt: TGTGCCAGCCGGACTTCAGGGGGTCACGCTGAAGCTTTCTTT; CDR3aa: CASRTSGGHAEAFF
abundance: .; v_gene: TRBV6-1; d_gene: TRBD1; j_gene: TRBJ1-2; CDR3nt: TGTGCCAGCAGAGAGACGGGACAGAACTATGGCTACACCTTC; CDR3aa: CASRETGQNYGYTF
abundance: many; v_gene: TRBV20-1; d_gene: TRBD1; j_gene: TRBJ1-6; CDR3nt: TGCAGTGCACGCCCTTGGACAGGGTCTTCACCCCTCCACTTT; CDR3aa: CSARPWTGSSPLHF
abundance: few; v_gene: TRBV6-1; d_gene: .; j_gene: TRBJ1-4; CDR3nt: TGTGCCAGCAGTGACAGCGGGACTAATGAAAAACTGTTTTTT; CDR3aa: CASSDSGTNEKLFF
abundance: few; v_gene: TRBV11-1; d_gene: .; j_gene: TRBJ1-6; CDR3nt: TGTGCCAGCAGCTCAGGGACTACGACCTCCCTCCACTTT; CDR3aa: CASSSGTTTSLHF
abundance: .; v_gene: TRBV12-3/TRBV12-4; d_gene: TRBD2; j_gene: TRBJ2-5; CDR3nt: TGTGCCAGCCTCTTGGGACTAGCGGGGAAAGATACCCAGTACTTC; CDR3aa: CASLLGLAGKDTQYF